This T cell receptor (beta chain) originates from a study of radiotherapy plus CTLA-4 blockade in lung cancer. Study details: Objective responses emerged in around a sixth of patients, and 30% to 40% attained disease control. Overall study findings and caveats: In blood, TCR clones derived from the tumor expanded after radiotherapy plus ipilimumab.

This CDR3 contains 14 residues. Looked up from germline, CDR1 is MNHEY and CDR2 is SVGAGI. Deletions cut 2 bases from V and 11 bases from J, with 18 bases between. Generated by immunoSEQ multiplex PCR, the TCRdb table keeps only in-frame clones and is missing some. The table lists 77,000 or so clones, roughly 74% of them singletons, with more than 9% in the top ten. This clone has a single count. As yet, its antigen is unknown. The V and J genes are TRBV6-5 and TRBJ2-5, with a tentative D call TRBD1 (6 bases). This receptor was identified in a human donor with non-small cell lung cancer whose response to radiotherapy plus ipilimumab could not be evaluated. The input for sequencing was peripheral blood, taken from a patient treated with radiotherapy plus ipilimumab. The CDR3 here is CASSYGQGNGEQYF. CDR3 coding DNA: TGTGCCAGCAGTTACGGGCAGGGGAACGGAGAGCAGTACTTC.